The present TCR beta chain was sequenced within a study of T-cell memory formation after mild COVID-19. Study-level results: Mainly CM and EM harbored the contracting CD4+ clones; mainly EMRA harbored the CD8+ ones.

One entry per CDR3 protein results from TCRdb running MiXCR on the 5' RACE reads. The table records a few hundred thousand distinct CDR3 sequences, about 20% of them present only once. Regarding this clonotype: Its antigen is unidentified.

The sequencing sample was made of PBMCs or a T cell subset sorted from them (not recorded which). This clonotype was sampled from an adult woman who had mild COVID-19 (a few samples of this study predate the infection). Cell type and time point are not known.

The chain's CDR3 is CASSLVLAGVPSYNEQFF. In nucleotides, the CDR3 is TGTGCCAGCAGTTTGGTCCTAGCGGGGGTCCCCTCCTACAATGAGCAGTTCTTC. V gene TRBV12-3 or TRBV12-4 combines with J gene TRBJ2-1; 10 nucleotides agree with TRBD2. V lost 3 bases and J lost 0; bases outside the gene matches: 8. The CDR3 is 18 amino acids.